A single sample gave rise to the 10 T cell receptor beta chains below, sequenced in a study of T cells in women clearing cervical HPV infection. Produced via immunoSEQ multiplex PCR; TCRdb's table is partial and in-frame only. The specimen's table records approximately 18,000 clones. The material sequenced was blood buffy coat. The receptors were gathered from a woman between 18 and 70 years old with a cervical HPV16 infection that either progressed to CIN3+ or cleared (not recorded which).

Comment on this clone: The sequenced fragment ends 3 residues before the CDR3 boundary, so the rest is inferred from the germline J gene. The chain employs TRBV28 and TRBJ2-7; TRBD1 agrees at 8 bases. Germline loops: CDR1 MDHEN, CDR2 SYDVKM. The V gene end was trimmed by 5 bases and the J gene end by 5 bases; junction bases not matched to a gene: 11. The CDR3 consists of 15 residues. This chain's CDR3 is CASSLAGRGLHEQYF. CDR3 bases read: TGTGCCAGCAGTCTCGCGGGCAGGGGGCTTCACGAG. The whole variable domain, filled in from reference TRBV28 and TRBJ2-7, reads DVKVTQSSRYLVKRTGEKVFLECVQDMDHENMFWYRQDPGLGLRLIYFSYDVKMKEKGDIPEGYSVSREKKERFSLILESASTNQTSMYLCASSLAGRGLHEQYFGPGTRLTVT.

Remarks on this clone: The read terminates 3 residues before the CDR3 end, so the remaining end is supplied by the germline J gene. The rearrangement links TRBV14 to TRBJ2-7; 13 nucleotides match TRBD2. CDR3 length equals 15 residues. The V gene's germline CDR1 is SGHDN and CDR2 FVKESK. The ends lost 5 bases at V and 3 bases at J; junction bases unmatched: 4. The part of the CDR3 DNA that was read is TGTGCCAGCAGCTCGACTAGCGGGGGGATCTACGAG. Its translation is CASSSTSGGIYE. The whole CDR3 region reads CASSSTSGGIYEQYF.

Concerning this clone: The read terminates 3 residues ahead of where the CDR3 ends, so the germline J gene completes it. This chain uses TRBV10-1 with TRBJ1-2; D unresolved. CDR1 and CDR2 from the germline V gene are WNHNN and SYGVQD (reference sequence). The CDR3 contains 13 residues. V lost 1 base and J 5 bases, leaving 8 bases between the germline ends. The covered CDR3 bases are TGCGCCAGCAGTGAGTTACAGACGTATGGC. Encoded protein: CASSELQTYG. The whole CDR3 protein reads CASSELQTYGYTF.

To note about this clone: The CDR3 goes on 3 residues after the read ends, and that part is filled in from the germline J gene. This chain joins TRBV20-1 and TRBJ2-3, with TRBD1 matching over 8 bases. The V segment lost 0 bases and the J segment 3 bases; nucleotides outside the gene matches: 11. Germline-derived CDR1 and CDR2 are DFQATT and SNEGSKA (reference sequence). The CDR3 has 17 amino acids. The CDR3 region is CSARDSLRQGKTDTQYF. The DNA read from the CDR3 is TGCAGTGCTAGAGATTCCCTGCGACAGGGGAAGACAGATACG.

In regard to this clone: With the read ending 3 residues before the CDR3 end, the germline J gene is used to fill in that end. This chain joins TRBV7-8 and TRBJ2-7; 8 bases match TRBD2. CDR3 size: 18 residues. The germline CDR1 and CDR2 sequences are SGHVS and FQNEAQ. Trimming removed 2 bases from V and 3 bases from J; junction bases left unmatched: 15. The CDR3 spells CASSLRRTSSSPLYEQYF. CDR3 DNA, as far as it was read: TGTGCCAGCAGCTTACGTCGGACTAGCTCGTCACCTCTCTACGAG.

As for this clone: From the germline J gene comes the end of the CDR3, since the read stops 3 residues before it. This chain connects TRBV18 to TRBJ2-5; no clear D. This CDR3 has 12 residues. With 2 bases removed from V and 4 bases from J, the gap between germline ends came to 5 bases. Germline V gene data show CDR1 as KGHSH and CDR2 as LQKENI. The sequenced CDR3 bases are TGTGCCAGCTCACCAAGGTCAGAGACC. Protein: CASSPRSET. Given in full, the CDR3 is CASSPRSETQYF.

With regard to this clone: With the read ending 3 residues before the CDR3 end, the germline J gene is used to fill in that end. The J gene is TRBJ1-2, the V gene TRBV19; 9 positions match TRBD1. There are 14 residues in the CDR3. In germline, CDR1 is LNHDA, CDR2 SQIVND (reference sequence). J lost 4 bases, V lost 4 bases, and 4 bases had no gene match. CDR3 sequence: CASSTTGGSYGYTF. The sequenced CDR3 bases are TGTGCCAGTAGTACGACAGGGGGGAGCTATGGC. Drawing the rest from reference TRBV19 and TRBJ1-2, the complete variable domain is DGGITQSPKYLFRKEGQNVTLSCEQNLNHDAMYWYRQDPGQGLRLIYYSQIVNDFQKGDIAEGYSVSREKKESFPLTVTSAQKNPTAFYLCASSTTGGSYGYTFGSGTRLTVV.

Worth noting for this clone: Read coverage stops 3 residues before the CDR3 terminus; the germline J gene supplies the remainder. The J gene is TRBJ2-7, the V gene TRBV7-8; 7 positions agree with TRBD1. This CDR3 spans 14 amino acids. Germline trimming cut 5 bases from V and 2 bases from J; bases unmatched to any gene: 6. The germline V gene has CDR1 SGHVS and CDR2 FQNEAQ. The covered CDR3 bases are TGTGCCAGCAGCGCAGACAGGGCACCCTACGAG. It is translated as CASSADRAPYE. The entire CDR3 protein reads CASSADRAPYEQYF.

Concerning this clone: The CDR3 end is not reached by the read, which stops 3 residues before it; the germline J gene fills it in. V and J are TRBV7-8 and TRBJ2-1; D is undetermined. Trimming pared 1 base from V and 6 bases from J, leaving 7 bases between. The CDR3 has 13 residues. In germline, CDR1 is SGHVS, CDR2 FQNEAQ. This CDR3 is CASSLDRGNEQFF. Partial CDR3 DNA: TGTGCCAGCAGCTTAGACAGAGGCAATGAG.

On this clone: The CDR3 goes on 3 residues after the read ends, and that part is filled in from the germline J gene. The chain is built from TRBV6-1 and TRBJ1-1; D gene uncertain. Trimming took 2 bases from V and 1 from J, leaving 8 bases between them. Germline loops: CDR1 MNHNS, CDR2 SASEGT. There are 14 residues in the CDR3. The CDR3 spells CASSELSRNTEAFF. The sequenced CDR3 bases are TGTGCCAGCAGTGAACTCAGTCGGAACACTGAA.